This T cell receptor (beta chain) stems from a study of neurological immune-mediated disorders. Overall study findings and caveats: The repertoires of 18 of 34 multiple sclerosis patients fell into one related-CDR3 cluster (a possible signature) under phylogenetic grouping.

Via MiXCR, TCRdb re-called the 5' RACE reads, giving one row per CDR3 protein. Of 130,000 or so distinct CDR3 sequences detected, about 3.2% appear once; the ten largest clones hold 1% to 1.5%. This clonotype was seen many times. What it recognizes is unknown. CDR1 and CDR2 (germline): SGHTA, FQGNSA. V was shortened by 5 bases and J by 2 bases, with 10 bases between the two germline ends. There are 14 residues in the CDR3. This TCR was recovered from a woman between 25 and 40 years old with multiple sclerosis. V and J are TRBV7-2 and TRBJ1-5, with D unclear. Sequencing used PBMCs. The CDR3 nucleotides read TGTGCCAGCAGCCCAGACGGGGGCAATCAGCCCCAGCATTTT. This codes for CASSPDGGNQPQHF.